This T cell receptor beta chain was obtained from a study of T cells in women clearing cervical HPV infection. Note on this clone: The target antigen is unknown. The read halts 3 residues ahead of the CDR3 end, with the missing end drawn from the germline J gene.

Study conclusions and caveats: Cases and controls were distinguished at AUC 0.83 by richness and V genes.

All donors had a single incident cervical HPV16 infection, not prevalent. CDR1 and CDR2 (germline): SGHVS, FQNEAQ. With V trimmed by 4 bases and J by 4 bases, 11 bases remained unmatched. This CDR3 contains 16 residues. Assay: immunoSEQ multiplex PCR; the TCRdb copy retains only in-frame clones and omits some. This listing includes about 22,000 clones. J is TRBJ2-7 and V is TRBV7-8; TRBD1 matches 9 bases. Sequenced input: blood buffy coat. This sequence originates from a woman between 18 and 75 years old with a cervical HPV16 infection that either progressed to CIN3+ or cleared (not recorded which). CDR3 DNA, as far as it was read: TGTGCCAGCAGCTATTCCCCCGGGACAGGGAGTTACGAG. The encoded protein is CASSYSPGTGSYE. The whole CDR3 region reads CASSYSPGTGSYEQYF.